These 20 T cell receptor beta chains share one sample of origin, sequenced in a study of CD8 T cells in Susac syndrome. It was with random hexamers that roughly 0.5 to 1 ug RNA was reverse transcribed. TCRdb re-derived calls from the immunoSEQ multiplex PCR reads in MiXCR, one entry per CDR3 protein. Found here are approximately 160,000 distinct CDR3 sequences, 93% of them singletons; the top ten hold around 0.097%. Sequenced sample: CD4+ T cells from PBMCs. These receptors all stem from a human donor with multiple sclerosis.

The chain links TRBV4-1 to TRBJ2-5; possibly TRBD1 or TRBD2 for D (5 bases each). V dropped 4 bases and J dropped 2 bases, with 14 bases sitting between them. CDR3 size: 15 residues. Per germline, CDR1 MGHRA and CDR2 YSYEKL. CDR3 loop: CASSRDGGVQETQYF. In nucleotides, the CDR3 is TGCGCCAGCAGCCGGGACGGTGGGGTTCAAGAGACCCAGTACTTC.

The V and J genes are TRBV7-2 and TRBJ2-7; D not resolved. This CDR3 has 14 amino acids. V shed 5 bases and J shed 3 bases, with 14 bases lying between them. CDR1 and CDR2 (germline): SGHTA, FQGNSA. The CDR3 DNA reads as TGTGCCAGCAGCCGACAATGGGCAGTCTACGAGCAGTACTTC. Its protein is CASSRQWAVYEQYF.

V usage is TRBV9 and J usage is TRBJ2-5, with D possibly being TRBD2 (6 bases). Deletions cut 0 bases from V and 2 bases from J, with 8 bases between. This CDR3 is built from 14 residues. CDR1 and CDR2 from the germline V gene are SGDLS and YYNGEE. As DNA, the CDR3 is TGTGCCAGCAGCGTAGGACTAGATCAAGAGACCCAGTACTTC. This gives the protein CASSVGLDQETQYF.

V usage is TRBV12-5 and J usage is TRBJ2-6; 11 nucleotides match TRBD1. This CDR3 comprises 17 residues. Germline values: CDR1 LGHNT, CDR2 FRNRAP. The trim removed 5 bases at V and 3 bases at J, leaving 6 bases unmatched. The CDR3 protein is CASGPKDRGLGANVLTF. The CDR3 DNA reads TGTGCTAGTGGTCCCAAGGACAGGGGGCTTGGGGCCAACGTCCTGACTTTC.

The gene calls are TRBV6-5 and TRBJ1-1, with a weak D call TRBD1 (5 bases). Trimming removed 7 bases from V and 2 bases from J, with 17 bases in between. Germline V gene lookup returns CDR1 MNHEY and CDR2 SVGAGI. The CDR3 is made up of 15 amino acids. The CDR3 DNA reads TGTGCCAGCACAAAAAATCGGGACGAAAACACTGAAGCTTTCTTT. Its translation is CASTKNRDENTEAFF.

The genes are TRBV30 and TRBJ2-1; 8 bases are a match to TRBD1. V was pared by 3 bases and J by 15 bases, with 7 bases of the junction left unmatched. This CDR3 comprises 11 residues. Germline lookup yields CDR1 GTSNPN and CDR2 SVGIG (reference sequence). CDR3 sequence (DNA): TGTGCCTGGAGCCCCGGGACAGGTCCGTTCTTC. Its protein product is CAWSPGTGPFF.

The J gene is TRBJ1-5, the V gene TRBV20-1; tentative D call: TRBD1 (5 bases). CDR1 and CDR2 (germline): DFQATT, SNEGSKA (reference sequence). The CDR3 has 14 amino acids. Trimming shortened V by 1 base and J by 3 bases, and 10 bases separated the two germline ends. The CDR3 is CSARAGVYNQPQHF. As DNA, the CDR3 is TGCAGTGCTAGAGCGGGGGTTTACAATCAGCCCCAGCATTTT.

This chain joins TRBV20-1 and TRBJ2-5; the D is unclear. The V gene lost 6 bases and the J gene lost 5 bases, with 13 bases spanning the gap. Germline values: CDR1 DFQATT, CDR2 SNEGSKA (reference sequence). The CDR3 sequence is 12 residues long. The CDR3 DNA sequence: TGCAGTGCCCCCCTTCAGTTGGAGACCCAGTACTTC. Its translation is CSAPLQLETQYF.

The chain employs TRBV14 and TRBJ2-7; 10 bases are shared with TRBD2. The CDR3 is 16 amino acids. J lost 2 bases, V lost 1 base, and 5 bases had no gene match. Germline-derived CDR1 and CDR2 are SGHDN and FVKESK. Written as DNA, the CDR3 is TGTGCCAGCAGCCAAGCGGCCGGACTAGCGGCCTACGAGCAGTACTTC. The encoded protein is CASSQAAGLAAYEQYF.

V gene TRBV7-2 combines with J gene TRBJ2-7; TRBD2 might be the D (6 bases). V lost 1 base and J 2 bases, leaving 12 bases between the germline ends. This CDR3 is built from 15 residues. In germline, CDR1 is SGHTA, CDR2 FQGNSA. The CDR3 sequence is CASSLGGTLPYEQYF. The CDR3 DNA follows: TGTGCCAGCAGCTTAGGTGGGACTCTCCCCTACGAGCAGTACTTC.

The chain has TRBV5-1 and TRBJ2-1, with D uncertain. V was trimmed by 3 bases and J by 0 bases, leaving 10 bases between them. The germline V gene encodes CDR1 SGHRS and CDR2 YFSETQ. This CDR3 spans 15 amino acids. In DNA, the CDR3 is TGCGCCAGCAGCTCCATCGCCGTCTCCTACAATGAGCAGTTCTTC. It specifies CASSSIAVSYNEQFF. Looking up the rest from reference TRBV5-1 and TRBJ2-1 gives the full variable domain: KAGVTQTPRYLIKTRGQQVTLSCSPISGHRSVSWYQQTPGQGLQFLFEYFSETQRNKGNFPGRFSGRQFSNSRSEMNVSTLELGDSALYLCASSSIAVSYNEQFFGPGTRLTVL.

The gene calls are TRBV6-1 and TRBJ1-5, with D unclear. The CDR3 contains 15 residues. Between the trimmed V and J ends, which lost 3 bases and 3 bases, there was a span of 12 bases. Germline-derived CDR1 and CDR2 are MNHNS and SASEGT. DNA for the CDR3: TGTGCCAGCAGTGAGGGCAGGATGGTCAATCAGCCCCAGCATTTT. It translates to CASSEGRMVNQPQHF.

The chain uses TRBV6-5 and TRBJ2-7; D could derive from TRBD1 or TRBD2 (5 bases each). Trimming left V 10 bases short and J 7 bases short, with 20 bases between. Germline V lookup: CDR1 MNHEY, CDR2 SVGAGI. This CDR3 has 13 residues. The CDR3 nucleotides read TGTGCCACCAACCGGGGCGGGTTGGCAGAGCAGTACTTC. This codes for CATNRGGLAEQYF.

The V and J genes are TRBV29-1 and TRBJ1-2, with D perhaps matching TRBD1 (6 bases). Trimming removed 8 bases at V and 5 bases at J, with 15 bases between. The CDR3 is 12 amino acids. Per germline, CDR1 SQVTM and CDR2 ANQGSEA. CDR3 protein: CSFWTDLYGYTF. The DNA for the CDR3 is TGCAGCTTTTGGACAGACCTTTATGGCTACACCTTC.

This chain connects TRBV12-3 or TRBV12-4 to TRBJ2-5, with D perhaps TRBD2 (6 bases). This CDR3 has 13 amino acids. V lost 5 bases, J lost 5 bases, and 12 bases lay in between. The CDR3 nucleotides read TGTGCCAGCAGTCACGGGACTCGGGAGACCCAGTACTTC. Its translation is CASSHGTRETQYF.

This rearrangement joins TRBV5-6 to TRBJ2-2, with 9 bases lining up with TRBD1. The CDR3 is made up of 17 amino acids. Germline V gene sequence: CDR1 SGHDT, CDR2 YYEEEE. After removal of 2 bases from V and 1 base from J, the junction contained 6 bases not matched to a gene. The CDR3 DNA is TGTGCCAGCAGCTTCCCCCGGGACAGGGTGAACACCGGGGAGCTGTTTTTT. Amino acid sequence: CASSFPRDRVNTGELFF.

Comment on this clonotype: At one of its ends the junction is not consistent with the germline gene, which may arise from a read error. This chain connects TRBV14 to TRBJ1-4, with a tentative D call TRBD1 (6 bases). CDR1 and CDR2 (germline): SGHDN, FVKESK. This CDR3 is 13 amino acids long. In nucleotides, the CDR3 is TGTGCCAGCAACCAAAACCCGAGGGGGAAACTGTTTTTT. Amino acids: CASNQNPRGKLFF.

The V and J genes are TRBV7-9 and TRBJ1-1; the D gene is possibly TRBD1 (6 bases). The V gene's germline CDR1 is SEHNR and CDR2 FQNEAQ (reference sequence). This CDR3 is 15 amino acids long. Trimming stripped 5 bases from V and 0 bases from J, with 13 bases between. The CDR3 region has the DNA TGTGCCAGCAGCCCGACGGGGACAATGAACACTGAAGCTTTCTTT. Translation: CASSPTGTMNTEAFF.

The chain combines TRBV5-4 with TRBJ2-1, with 9 bases identical to TRBD2. The CDR3 consists of 16 residues. J gave up 6 bases and V 2 bases, and 9 bases lay outside the gene matches. From germline, CDR1 is SGHNT and CDR2 YYREEE (reference sequence). The CDR3 spells CASSFGGRALGNEQFF. The CDR3 nucleotides read TGTGCCAGCAGCTTCGGCGGGAGGGCCCTTGGCAATGAGCAGTTCTTC.

This clonotype has a single count. The chain links TRBV5-1 to TRBJ1-1, with D perhaps TRBD1 (5 bases). V dropped 3 bases and J dropped 4 bases, with 10 bases sitting between them. The germline CDR1 and CDR2 sequences are SGHRS and YFSETQ. This CDR3 has 13 residues. CDR3 region: CASSSQGSTEAFF. The DNA of the CDR3 is TGCGCCAGCAGCTCTCAGGGATCCACTGAAGCTTTCTTT.